The clone carrying this T cell receptor beta chain is a singleton in its sample. Other DNA variants within this sample encode the same CDR3. Trimming shortened V by 0 bases and J by 3 bases, and 10 bases separated the two germline ends. This CDR3 spans 15 amino acids. Germline-derived CDR1 and CDR2 are SGDLS and YYNGEE. The sample comes from a study of shared clonotypes between healthy human individuals. The method was immunoSEQ multiplex PCR; TCRdb's version includes in-frame clones alone and lacks a portion of them. The profile shows about 750,000 clones, about 91% of them singletons. Naive CD8 isolation took CD45RO-negative cells positively selected for CCR7 and excluded terminally differentiated effector memory CD45RA+ cells.

The V and J genes are TRBV9 and TRBJ1-5, with D perhaps matching TRBD1 (5 bases). The source of this sequence is a man aged 25-45 years in good health. Sequencing used naive CD8+ T cells sorted from blood. The CDR3 is CASSVGGGVNQPQHF. DNA for the CDR3: TGTGCCAGCAGCGTAGGCGGAGGGGTCAATCAGCCCCAGCATTTT.